A single sample gave rise to the 23 T cell receptor beta chains below, sequenced in a study of OX40 agonist ivuxolimab in advanced cancers. Profiled with immunoSEQ multiplex PCR; TCRdb holds only in-frame clones, not every one. The sample lists 100,000 or so clones; about four fifths were seen once. The material was CD4+ or CD8+ T cells sorted from blood, obtained in a trial of the OX40 agonist ivuxolimab. The receptors were gathered from an adult with an advanced solid tumor such as melanoma, head and neck, liver or kidney cancer.

The rearrangement uses TRBV27 and TRBJ1-1; D unresolved. The CDR3 sequence is 17 residues long. Germline values: CDR1 MNHEY, CDR2 SMNVEV (reference sequence). The germline V and J ends were trimmed by 6 bases and 2 bases, with 22 bases remaining between them. CDR3 protein: CASRLTGSVSLNTEAFF. DNA of the CDR3: TGTGCCAGCAGACTCACGGGGAGTGTCTCTTTAAACACTGAAGCTTTCTTT.

The chain combines TRBV27 with TRBJ2-1; weak D call: TRBD2 (6 bases). Trimming left V 3 bases short and J 6 bases short, with 9 bases between. The CDR3 length is 13 residues. From germline, CDR1 is MNHEY and CDR2 SMNVEV (reference sequence). The DNA of the CDR3 is TGTGCCAGCAGTTTGCGACTAGTCAATGAGCAGTTCTTC. The encoded protein is CASSLRLVNEQFF.

About this clone: The same CDR3 also results from other DNA sequences found in this sample. This chain links TRBV19 with TRBJ1-1; the match to TRBD1 covers 7 bases. Per the germline V gene, CDR1 is LNHDA and CDR2 is SQIVND (reference sequence). Germline trimming cut 1 base from V and 5 bases from J; bases unmatched to any gene: 4. The CDR3 has 14 amino acids. CDR3 bases: TGTGCCAGTAGTATAGGACAGGGAGGGACTGAAGCTTTCTTT. Amino acid sequence: CASSIGQGGTEAFF.

V gene TRBV7-6 combines with J gene TRBJ1-6; possibly TRBD1 for D (5 bases). V lost 5 bases and J 3 bases, leaving 20 bases between the germline ends. The length of the CDR3 is 18 residues. Germline values: CDR1 SGHVS, CDR2 FNYEAQ. CDR3 in DNA: TGTGCCAGCAGCCCTAAGGGACGGCAGGCTGGCTATAATTCACCCCTCCACTTT. It codes for CASSPKGRQAGYNSPLHF.

The chain is built from TRBV4-2 and TRBJ2-7; no clear D gene. The germline V gene has CDR1 LGHNA and CDR2 YNFKEQ. Trimming left V 0 bases short and J 11 bases short, with 14 bases between. The CDR3 spans 13 residues. DNA of the CDR3: TGTGCCAGCAGCCAAGAAAAGGGCGGAACGGAGTACTTC. Translation: CASSQEKGGTEYF.

The CDR3, as DNA: TGTGCCAGCAGTGGTCGGACAGGGGGCTACGAGCAGTACTTC. This sequence encodes CASSGRTGGYEQYF. The chain employs TRBV6-1 and TRBJ2-7; 10 nucleotides line up with TRBD1. Losses at the gene ends were 4 bases for V and 3 bases for J; bases not matched to a gene: 3. The V gene's germline CDR1 is MNHNS and CDR2 SASEGT. This CDR3 comprises 14 residues.

This rearrangement joins TRBV12-2 to TRBJ2-7; the table names TRBD2, a call not compared with the DNA. TRBV12-2 corresponds to a pseudogene. This CDR3 has 13 amino acids. The CDR3 sequence is CASPPRRVNEQYF. The CDR3 bases are TGTGCAAGTCCCCCGAGGAGGGTGAACGAGCAGTACTTC.

The CDR3: CASSQDLIDFSGNTIYF. The CDR3 bases are TGCGCCAGCAGCCAAGATCTGATCGATTTCTCTGGAAACACCATATATTTT. This chain links TRBV4-1 with TRBJ1-3, with D unresolved. The CDR3 totals 17 residues. The V end lost 0 bases, the J end lost 0 bases, and 12 bases lay between the germline ends. Germline CDR1 reads MGHRA; CDR2 reads YSYEKL.

The chain carries TRBV7-6 and TRBJ1-1; weak D call: TRBD1 (5 bases). The V end lost 2 bases, the J end lost 1 base, and 11 bases lay between the germline ends. Per germline, CDR1 SGHVS and CDR2 FNYEAQ. The CDR3 runs to 15 residues. The CDR3 loop reads CASSLRLGENTEAFF. CDR3 sequence (DNA): TGTGCCAGCAGCTTAAGATTGGGGGAGAACACTGAAGCTTTCTTT.

The rearrangement joins TRBV28 to TRBJ1-5; 8 bases agree with TRBD1. With 3 bases clipped from V and 0 bases from J, the junction kept 10 bases outside the gene matches. Per the germline V gene, CDR1 is MDHEN and CDR2 is SYDVKM. The CDR3 contains 18 residues. CDR3: CASSFLGQAFDSNQPQHF. DNA of the CDR3: TGTGCCAGCAGTTTTTTGGGACAGGCCTTCGATAGCAATCAGCCCCAGCATTTT. Using reference TRBV28 and TRBJ1-5 for the parts outside the CDR3, the full variable domain is DVKVTQSSRYLVKRTGEKVFLECVQDMDHENMFWYRQDPGLGLRLIYFSYDVKMKEKGDIPEGYSVSREKKERFSLILESASTNQTSMYLCASSFLGQAFDSNQPQHFGDGTRLSIL.

V is TRBV19 and J is TRBJ2-1; D may be TRBD2 (6 bases). Per germline, CDR1 LNHDA and CDR2 SQIVND (reference sequence). CDR3 length: 15 residues. Deletions cut 0 bases from V and 9 bases from J, with 15 bases between. CDR3 residues: CASSIDGTPSREQFF. CDR3 nucleotides: TGTGCCAGTAGTATAGATGGGACTCCAAGCCGTGAGCAGTTCTTC.

The chain employs TRBV29-1 and TRBJ1-1, with D hard to call. Germline-derived CDR1 and CDR2 are SQVTM and ANQGSEA. The CDR3 consists of 15 residues. V was shortened by 0 bases and J by 0 bases, with 11 bases between the two germline ends. This chain's CDR3 is CSVEDLAPMNTEAFF. The CDR3 bases are TGCAGCGTTGAAGATCTGGCACCCATGAACACTGAAGCTTTCTTT.

DNA of the CDR3: TGTGCCAGTAGTTCACGAGGCACAGATACGCAGTATTTT. Protein: CASSSRGTDTQYF. The chain has TRBV19 and TRBJ2-3; D not resolved. This CDR3 region has 13 residues. V lost 5 bases, J lost 1 base, and 7 bases lay in between. The V gene's germline CDR1 is LNHDA and CDR2 SQIVND (reference sequence). The full variable domain, its missing parts supplied by reference TRBV19 and TRBJ2-3, is DGGITQSPKYLFRKEGQNVTLSCEQNLNHDAMYWYRQDPGQGLRLIYYSQIVNDFQKGDIAEGYSVSREKKESFPLTVTSAQKNPTAFYLCASSSRGTDTQYFGPGTRLTVL.

The chain recombines TRBV6-5 with TRBJ2-3, with no clear D. CDR3 length: 13 residues. Germline V gene lookup returns CDR1 MNHEY and CDR2 SVGAGI. V gave up 4 bases and J gave up 3 bases, with 8 bases separating them. CDR3: CASSLPGTDTQYF. CDR3 coding DNA: TGTGCCAGCAGTTTACCTGGGACAGATACGCAGTATTTT.

V gene TRBV5-1 combines with J gene TRBJ2-5; TRBD2 aligns across 8 bases. J was trimmed by 4 bases and V by 0 bases; bases with no gene match: 8. Germline V lookup: CDR1 SGHRS, CDR2 YFSETQ. The CDR3 covers 16 residues. The chain's CDR3 is CASSLAFAGGGETQYF. CDR3 DNA sequence: TGCGCCAGCAGCTTGGCCTTCGCGGGGGGCGGAGAGACCCAGTACTTC.

The chain employs TRBV5-6 and TRBJ2-1; D is perhaps TRBD1 (7 bases). Germline CDR1 and CDR2: SGHDT and YYEEEE. CDR3 length: 14 residues. V gave up 9 bases and J gave up 4 bases, with 17 bases separating them. The CDR3 loop is CATLLAGQYNEQFF. CDR3 DNA: TGTGCCACGCTCTTGGCGGGACAGTACAATGAGCAGTTCTTC.

This chain links TRBV19 with TRBJ2-5, with TRBD1 matching over 8 bases. The germline V gene has CDR1 LNHDA and CDR2 SQIVND (reference sequence). V lost 3 bases, J lost 4 bases, and 4 bases stayed unmatched. This CDR3 has 14 residues. The CDR3: CASSMVTGGETQYF. The CDR3 DNA reads TGTGCCAGTAGTATGGTTACAGGGGGAGAGACCCAGTACTTC.

This clone came up a few times. The rearrangement uses TRBV11-1 and TRBJ1-2; possibly TRBD1 for D (6 bases). V shed 4 bases and J shed 6 bases, with 24 bases lying between them. Germline-derived CDR1 and CDR2 are SGHAT and FQDESV (reference sequence). This CDR3 has 17 amino acids. The CDR3 nucleotides are TGTGCCAGCAGCTCTAGCAAGCACAGGGAAGCTATAGATGGCTACACCTTC. Translating it yields CASSSSKHREAIDGYTF.

The chain uses TRBV27 and TRBJ2-7; 11 bases are shared with TRBD2. V shed 6 bases and J 9 bases; nucleotides not matched to a gene: 13. This CDR3 has 15 residues. Germline V gene data show CDR1 as MNHEY and CDR2 as SMNVEV (reference sequence). CDR3 nucleotide sequence: TGTGCCAGCAGAACACTAGCGGGGGCCCGACGATTGCAGTACTTC. Protein sequence: CASRTLAGARRLQYF.

The chain employs TRBV7-9 and TRBJ2-1, with a tentative D call TRBD1 (6 bases). Germline values: CDR1 SEHNR, CDR2 FQNEAQ (reference sequence). V gave up 6 bases and J gave up 8 bases, with 11 bases separating them. CDR3 length: 12 amino acids. The CDR3 sequence: CASSSRQDEQFF. CDR3 DNA: TGTGCCAGCAGTTCGCGACAGGATGAGCAGTTCTTC.

V and J are TRBV10-3 and TRBJ2-1; 8 bases match TRBD1. CDR3 size: 14 residues. The trim removed 7 bases at V and 5 bases at J, leaving 7 bases unmatched. Germline CDR1 and CDR2: ENHRY and SYGVKD. CDR3: CAITQGAWDNEQFF. CDR3 sequence (DNA): TGTGCCATCACTCAGGGGGCGTGGGACAATGAGCAGTTCTTC.

The rearrangement links TRBV10-2 to TRBJ1-3; D remains unclear. This CDR3 region has 12 residues. Germline lookup yields CDR1 WSHSY and CDR2 SAAADI. V was shortened by 7 bases and J by 2 bases, with 6 bases between the two germline ends. The CDR3 region is CASTSTGNTIYF. CDR3 nucleotide sequence: TGCGCCAGCACGAGTACTGGAAACACCATATATTTT.

The genes are TRBV10-1 and TRBJ1-2; TRBD1 aligns across 8 bases. Germline assignment: CDR1 WNHNN and CDR2 SYGVQD (reference sequence). Germline trimming cut 4 bases from V and 8 bases from J; bases unmatched to any gene: 12. The CDR3 is made up of 15 amino acids. Here the CDR3 DNA reads TGCGCCAGCAGTGCGCTCAGGGGGCGCGTTAGGGGCTACACCTTC. Its protein is CASSALRGRVRGYTF.